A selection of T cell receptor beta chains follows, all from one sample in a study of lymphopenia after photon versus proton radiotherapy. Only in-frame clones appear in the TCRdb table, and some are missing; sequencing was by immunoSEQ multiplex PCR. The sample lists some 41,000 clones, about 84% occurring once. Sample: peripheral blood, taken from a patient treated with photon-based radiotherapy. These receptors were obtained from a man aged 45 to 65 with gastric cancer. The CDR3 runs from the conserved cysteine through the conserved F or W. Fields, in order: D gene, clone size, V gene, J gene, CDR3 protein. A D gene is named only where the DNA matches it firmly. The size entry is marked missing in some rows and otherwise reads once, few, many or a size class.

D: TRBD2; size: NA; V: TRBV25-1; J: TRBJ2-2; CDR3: CASSEWAAGGNTGELFF
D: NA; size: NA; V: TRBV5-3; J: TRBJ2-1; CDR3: CARSPPDRPGEQFF
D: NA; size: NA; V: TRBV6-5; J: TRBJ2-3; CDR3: CASRYGVSTDTQYF
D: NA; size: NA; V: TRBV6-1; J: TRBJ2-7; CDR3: CASSEEWTANSYEQYF
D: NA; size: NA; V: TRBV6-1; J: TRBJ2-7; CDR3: CASSVSHLGGEQYF
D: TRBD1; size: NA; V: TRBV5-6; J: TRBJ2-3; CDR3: CASSFRRTGLTDTQYF
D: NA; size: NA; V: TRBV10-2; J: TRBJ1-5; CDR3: CASSDRVDQPQHF
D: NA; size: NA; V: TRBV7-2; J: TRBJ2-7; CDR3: CASSLVVSSYEQYF
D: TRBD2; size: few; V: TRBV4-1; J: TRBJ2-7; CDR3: CASSHLGLAGVSTYEQYF
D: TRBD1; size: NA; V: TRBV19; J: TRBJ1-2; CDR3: CASSARDRSYGYTF
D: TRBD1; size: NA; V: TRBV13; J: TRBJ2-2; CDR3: CASRLTRRGRTGELFF
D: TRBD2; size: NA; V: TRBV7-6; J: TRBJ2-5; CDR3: CASSLGGTETQYF
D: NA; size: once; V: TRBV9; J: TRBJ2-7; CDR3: CASSVGGGAYEQYF
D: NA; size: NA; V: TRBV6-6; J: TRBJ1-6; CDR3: CASRPTGSGSPLHF
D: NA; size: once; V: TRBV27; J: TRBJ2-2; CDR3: CASIDTNTGELFF
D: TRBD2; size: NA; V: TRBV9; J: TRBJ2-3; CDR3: CASSPGLAGGVDTQYF
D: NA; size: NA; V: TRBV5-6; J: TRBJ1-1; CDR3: CASSLVGTPNTEAFF
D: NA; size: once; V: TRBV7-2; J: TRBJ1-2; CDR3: CASSLGAGYTNGYTF
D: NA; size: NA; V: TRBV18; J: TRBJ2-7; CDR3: CASSPTRSSYEQYF
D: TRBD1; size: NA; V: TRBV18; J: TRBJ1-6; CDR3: CASSPGQGGSPLHF
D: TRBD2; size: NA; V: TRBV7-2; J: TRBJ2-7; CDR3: CASSFPGREPSREQYF
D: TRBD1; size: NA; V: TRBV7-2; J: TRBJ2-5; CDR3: CASSIDRGETQYF
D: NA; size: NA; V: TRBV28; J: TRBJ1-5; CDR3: CASIKGTGSNQPQHF
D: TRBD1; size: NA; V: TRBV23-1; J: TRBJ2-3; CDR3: CASSPKWCGQGAVEDTQYF
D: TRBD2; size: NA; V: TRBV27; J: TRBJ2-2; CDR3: CASSLSALAGYNTGELFF
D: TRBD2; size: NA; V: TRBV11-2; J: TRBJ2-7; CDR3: CASSYGLAGASYDEQYF
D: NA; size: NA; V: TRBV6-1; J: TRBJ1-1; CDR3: CASILDSNTEAFF
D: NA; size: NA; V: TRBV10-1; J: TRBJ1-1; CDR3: CASSRGDTEAFF
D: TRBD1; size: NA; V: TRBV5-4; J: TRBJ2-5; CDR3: CASSQGTAQETQYF
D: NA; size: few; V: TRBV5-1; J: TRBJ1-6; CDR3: CASSLVVGGDNSPLHF
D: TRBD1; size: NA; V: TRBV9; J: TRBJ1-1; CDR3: CASSVGQGAKNTEAFF
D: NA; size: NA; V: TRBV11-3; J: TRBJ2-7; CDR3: CASSLGGNSYEQYF
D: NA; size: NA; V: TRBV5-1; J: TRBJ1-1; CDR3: CASSLVGTSTNTEAFF
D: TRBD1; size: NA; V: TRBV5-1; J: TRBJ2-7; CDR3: CASRIKGAPEQYF
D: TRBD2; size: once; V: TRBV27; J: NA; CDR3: CASRLSGRSLYEQYF
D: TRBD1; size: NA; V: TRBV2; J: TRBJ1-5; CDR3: CASSPGQGAWQPQHF
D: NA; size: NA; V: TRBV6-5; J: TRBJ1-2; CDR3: CASSRVGPDNYGYTF
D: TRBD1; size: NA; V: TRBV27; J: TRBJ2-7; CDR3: CASSLAGTAWSSYEQYF
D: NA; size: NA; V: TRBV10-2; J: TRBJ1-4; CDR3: CASSRPPTNEKLFF
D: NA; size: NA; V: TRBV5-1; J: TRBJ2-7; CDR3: CASSLGPREQYF
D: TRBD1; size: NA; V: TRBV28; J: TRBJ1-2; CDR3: CASSYNSGTGLLYGYTF
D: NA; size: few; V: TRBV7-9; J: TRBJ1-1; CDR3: CASSSPPGAFF
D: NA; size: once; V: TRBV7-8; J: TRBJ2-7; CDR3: CASSPLGQDYYEQYF
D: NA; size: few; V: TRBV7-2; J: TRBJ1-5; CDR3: CASSLSGANAQPQHF
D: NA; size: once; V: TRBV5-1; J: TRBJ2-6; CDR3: CASSIAASGANVLTF
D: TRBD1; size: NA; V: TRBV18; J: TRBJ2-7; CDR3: CASSLFTGQGGSYEQYF
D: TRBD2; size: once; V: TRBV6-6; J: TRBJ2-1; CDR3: CASSYPPSGSSEQFF
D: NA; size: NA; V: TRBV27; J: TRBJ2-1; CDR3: CASSLGGGGTLNEQFF
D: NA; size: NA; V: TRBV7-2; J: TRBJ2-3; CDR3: CASSLSFTDTQYF
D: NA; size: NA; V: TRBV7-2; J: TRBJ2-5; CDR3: CASSPRGYETQYF
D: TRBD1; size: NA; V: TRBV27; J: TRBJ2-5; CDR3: CASSPIGDRETQYF
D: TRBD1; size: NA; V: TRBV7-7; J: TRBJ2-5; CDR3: CASSLGVADRGMETQYF
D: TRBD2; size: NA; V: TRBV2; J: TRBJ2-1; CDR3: CASSAQGLAANEQFF